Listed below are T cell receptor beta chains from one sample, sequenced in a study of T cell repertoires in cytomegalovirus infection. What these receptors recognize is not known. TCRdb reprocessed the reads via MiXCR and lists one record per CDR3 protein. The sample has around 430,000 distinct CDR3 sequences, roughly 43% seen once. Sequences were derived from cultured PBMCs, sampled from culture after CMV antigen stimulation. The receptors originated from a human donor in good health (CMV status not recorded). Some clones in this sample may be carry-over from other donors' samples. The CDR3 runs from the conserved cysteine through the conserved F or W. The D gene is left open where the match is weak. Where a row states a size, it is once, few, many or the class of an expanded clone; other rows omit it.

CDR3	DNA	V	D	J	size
CASSQSRDFYWNIQYF	TGTGCCAGCAGCCAGAGCCGGGACTTCTATTGGAACATTCAGTACTTC	TRBV7-8	NA	TRBJ2-4	NA
CASSWGLAGGTQETQYF	TGTGCCAGCAGTTGGGGACTAGCGGGGGGGACGCAAGAGACCCAGTACTTC	TRBV12-3/TRBV12-4	TRBD2	TRBJ2-5	NA
CSTQRGTEAFF	TGCAGTACCCAAAGGGGCACTGAAGCTTTCTTT	TRBV20-1	NA	TRBJ1-1	NA
CASSTRTGSSGANVLTF	TGCGCCAGCAGCACCCGGACGGGATCCTCTGGGGCCAACGTCCTGACTTTC	TRBV5-1	NA	TRBJ2-6	NA
CASSYLLAGASLEQYF	TGTGCCAGCAGTTATCTTCTAGCGGGAGCCTCATTGGAGCAGTACTTC	TRBV6-5	TRBD2	TRBJ2-7	NA
CASNPAGSYNEQFF	TGTGCCAGTAACCCAGCGGGGAGCTACAATGAGCAGTTCTTC	TRBV19	TRBD2	TRBJ2-1	NA
CASSLVRERDNEQFF	TGTGCCAGCAGCTTAGTACGGGAGAGGGACAATGAGCAGTTCTTC	TRBV7-2	NA	TRBJ2-1	NA
CASSSSLAGAETQYF	TGTGCCAGCAGCTCTAGTCTAGCGGGAGCAGAGACCCAGTACTTC	TRBV7-2	TRBD2	TRBJ2-5	NA
CASNLRGVHDYGYTF	TGTGCCAGCAACTTAAGAGGAGTTCACGACTATGGCTACACCTTC	TRBV7-9	NA	TRBJ1-2	NA
CASSLRGGAAQPQHF	TGTGCCAGCAGTCTCCGTGGGGGGGCGGCTCAGCCCCAGCATTTT	TRBV11-2	NA	TRBJ1-5	NA
CASSLSGTGRYEQYF	TGTGCCAGCAGTTTATCCGGGACAGGCCGCTACGAGCAGTACTTC	TRBV6-8	TRBD1	TRBJ2-7	NA
CASSLSDSRYEQYF	TGTGCCAGCAGCTTATCGGACTCCCGGTACGAGCAGTACTTC	TRBV7-2	NA	TRBJ2-7	NA
CASSEGTGGNEKLFF	TGTGCCAGCAGCGAAGGGACAGGGGGGAATGAAAAACTGTTTTTT	TRBV7-6	TRBD1	TRBJ1-4	once
CASSVGQGDTIYF	TGCGCCAGCAGCGTGGGACAGGGTGACACCATATATTTT	TRBV5-1	TRBD1	TRBJ1-3	NA
CASSQGRGTAHADTQYF	TGCGCCAGCAGCCAGGGACGCGGGACTGCCCACGCAGATACGCAGTATTTT	TRBV4-3	NA	TRBJ2-3	NA
CASSRQRGNTEAFF	TGTGCCAGCAGCCGACAGCGAGGGAACACTGAAGCTTTCTTT	TRBV7-6	NA	TRBJ1-1	NA
CASSFEGYGYTF	TGTGCCAGCAGCTTTGAAGGGTATGGCTACACCTTC	TRBV7-9	NA	TRBJ1-2	NA
CASRKKGGRSGYTF	TGTGCCAGCAGAAAAAAAGGTGGGCGGAGTGGCTACACCTTC	TRBV5-6	NA	TRBJ1-2	NA
CASSRSGTSRETQYF	TGTGCCAGCAGCCGGAGCGGGACTAGTCGGGAGACCCAGTACTTC	TRBV4-2	TRBD2	TRBJ2-5	few
CASSNLGTEAFF	TGTGCCAGCAGTAATCTGGGCACTGAAGCTTTCTTT	TRBV12-3/TRBV12-4	NA	TRBJ1-1	once
CASSLGGRDTDTQYF	TGTGCCAGCAGCTTAGGCGGGAGGGACACAGATACGCAGTATTTT	TRBV7-9	TRBD2	TRBJ2-3	few
CSARSRAFYNSPLHF	TGCAGTGCTAGGAGCAGGGCTTTCTACAATTCACCCCTCCACTTT	TRBV20-1	NA	TRBJ1-6	NA
CASSQRIVLQGRTLNYGYTF	TGCGCCAGCAGCCAACGTATAGTCCTTCAGGGGAGGACCCTTAACTATGGCTACACCTTC	TRBV4-1	NA	TRBJ1-2	once
CASRLAGTAYNEQFF	TGTGCCAGCAGACTCGCCGGGACAGCGTACAATGAGCAGTTCTTC	TRBV12-3/TRBV12-4	TRBD1	TRBJ2-1	NA
CASSPTSGTQYF	TGTGCCAGCAGCCCTACGTCGGGTACGCAGTATTTT	TRBV7-2	NA	TRBJ2-3	many
CSARDRVRSGNTIYF	TGCAGTGCTAGAGATCGCGTCAGATCTGGAAACACCATATATTTT	TRBV20-1	NA	TRBJ1-3	once
CASSRLVGGYEQYF	TGTGCCAGCAGCCGGCTGGTCGGGGGCTACGAGCAGTACTTC	TRBV7-2	NA	TRBJ2-7	few
CASVPPLGTEAFF	TGTGCCAGTGTCCCCCCGCTGGGGACTGAAGCTTTCTTT	TRBV19	NA	TRBJ1-1	once
CASSLYSNDGILVQNEQFF	TGTGCCAGCAGTTTATACAGCAACGACGGGATCTTGGTTCAGAATGAGCAGTTCTTC	TRBV27	NA	TRBJ2-1	NA
CASSPPQGHSGNTIYF	TGTGCCAGCAGCCCCCCGCAGGGCCACTCTGGAAACACCATATATTTT	TRBV7-9	NA	TRBJ1-3	NA
CASSRGEGTYNSPLHF	TGTGCCAGCAGTCGGGGAGAAGGGACCTATAATTCACCCCTCCACTTT	TRBV27	NA	TRBJ1-6	NA
CASKARENTGELFF	TGTGCCAGCAAGGCGCGGGAGAACACCGGGGAGCTGTTTTTT	TRBV7-9	NA	TRBJ2-2	many
CASSDRGLITDTQYF	TGTGCCAGCAGCGATAGGGGCCTAATCACAGATACGCAGTATTTT	TRBV14	NA	TRBJ2-3	NA
CASSEAKGGMQETQYF	TGTGCCAGCAGTGAAGCGAAAGGGGGGATGCAAGAGACCCAGTACTTC	TRBV6-1	NA	TRBJ2-5	NA
CASSLGTGDEQFF	TGTGCCAGCAGCTTAGGGACAGGCGATGAGCAGTTCTTC	TRBV7-6	TRBD1	TRBJ2-1	NA
CASMYRAREPRELFF	TGTGCCAGTATGTACCGGGCCCGAGAACCCCGGGAGCTGTTTTTT	TRBV19	NA	TRBJ2-2	NA
CASSFDGLSDSPLHF	TGTGCCAGCAGCTTTGACGGCTTGAGTGATTCACCCCTCCACTTT	TRBV5-4	NA	TRBJ1-6	NA
CASSSEGRTDPFLRDKGTDTQYF	TGTGCCAGCAGCTCAGAAGGCCGGACGGACCCTTTCCTCCGGGATAAGGGCACAGATACGCAGTATTTT	TRBV7-8	NA	TRBJ2-3	NA
CASSASSGGQPQHF	TGTGCCAGCAGCGCCAGTAGTGGGGGTCAGCCCCAGCATTTT	TRBV7-9	NA	TRBJ1-5	NA
CASSSTGEASTDTQYF	TGTGCCAGCAGCTCGACAGGGGAGGCTAGCACAGATACGCAGTATTTT	TRBV7-8	TRBD1	TRBJ2-3	many
CASSLSSGGLSYEQYF	TGTGCCAGCAGCTTATCTAGCGGGGGCCTCTCCTACGAGCAGTACTTC	TRBV11-1	TRBD2	TRBJ2-7	NA
CASSIVGGNSPLHF	TGTGCCAGTAGTATAGTGGGGGGCAATTCACCCCTCCACTTT	TRBV19	NA	TRBJ1-6	NA
CASSLGDGGVNTQYF	TGTGCCAGCAGCTTAGGTGATGGAGGGGTGAATACGCAGTATTTT	TRBV7-6	NA	TRBJ2-3	NA
CASSYSGLYGYTF	TGTGCCAGCAGTTACTCGGGCTTGTATGGCTACACCTTC	TRBV6-2/TRBV6-3	NA	TRBJ1-2	NA
CASSKNQETQYF	TGTGCCAGCAGCAAAAACCAAGAGACCCAGTACTTC	TRBV7-2	NA	TRBJ2-5	NA
CASSLNWWFYEQYF	TGTGCCAGCAGCTTAAATTGGTGGTTCTACGAGCAGTACTTC	TRBV7-2	NA	TRBJ2-7	NA
CATDRGLQRSNQPQHF	TGTGCCACGGACAGGGGCCTACAACGGAGCAATCAGCCCCAGCATTTT	TRBV19	TRBD1	TRBJ1-5	NA
CASSFMDRGAYGYTF	TGTGCCAGCAGTTTTATGGACAGGGGGGCCTATGGCTACACCTTC	TRBV12-3/TRBV12-4	TRBD1	TRBJ1-2	once
CASSFPGFYGYTF	TGTGCCAGCAGTTTCCCAGGGTTCTATGGCTACACCTTC	TRBV12-3/TRBV12-4	NA	TRBJ1-2	few
CASSRVLGGDPDTQYF	TGTGCCAGCAGCCGTGTCTTGGGCGGGGACCCAGATACGCAGTATTTT	TRBV7-2	NA	TRBJ2-3	NA
CASSLGGPGWTEAFF	TGTGCCAGCAGCTTAGGGGGGCCAGGATGGACTGAAGCTTTCTTT	TRBV7-2	NA	TRBJ1-1	NA
CASSEYNSEVSKYGYTF	TGTGCCAGCTCAGAGTACAACTCAGAAGTCTCAAAATATGGCTACACCTTC	TRBV18	NA	TRBJ1-2	NA
CASSNKETHYF	TGTGCCAGCAGCAATAAAGAGACCCACTACTTC	TRBV7-2	NA	TRBJ2-5	NA